This paragraph covers one TCR beta chain sequence. No antigen is known for it. No per-base quality is available; no much larger clone lies one base away. This record belongs to a study of siplizumab effects on memory and regulatory T cells (dated by TCRdb to the late 2010s). Looking at the study overall: The study examined how the anti-CD2 antibody siplizumab affects alloreactive T-cell subsets in allogeneic mixed lymphocyte reactions built from human PBMCs. Study-level results and caveats: In reactions with siplizumab, an average of approximately 69% of mappable alloreactive CD4+ clones were Treg-derived, compared with 25% to 30% in control reactions. A naive or memory phenotype could not be assigned to roughly 75-97% of proliferating CD4+ or CD8+ clones. The cumulative frequency of alloreactive sequences that could be traced back to unstimulated CD4+ memory T cells was significantly reduced by siplizumab. Because sequences below about 10^-5 frequency were poorly captured, only a minor fraction of alloreactive clones could be mapped to unstimulated subsets. Greater diversity appeared to be present in unstimulated naive T cells than in memory T cells, and a substantial contribution to the alloresponse seemed to be made by naive cells. Whether proliferating Tregs from siplizumab cultures actually had suppressive function was not functionally confirmed.

Sorted unstimulated T cells and proliferating T cells recovered from mixed lymphocyte reactions were subjected to TCRbeta CDR3 sequencing. Fresh whole blood from 9 to 11 HLA-typed healthy donors was used to isolate PBMCs. Unstimulated CD4+ regulatory T cells were FACS-sorted to map the origin of alloreactive clones. Library construction relied on the immunoSEQ multiplex PCR assay. The deep sequencing platform assayed approximately 10^5 TCR templates per sample. Genomic DNA extracted from sorted T cells was the material used for TCRbeta CDR3 sequencing. The authors' analysis ran thus. The R programming language was used for the clonal analysis of the TCRbeta CDR3 data. Comparing unstimulated samples against CFSE-low samples taken after the reaction was how alloreactive CD4+ and CD8+ clones were defined. Alloreactive CD4+ clones were assigned to regulatory or non-regulatory origin by matching sequences to sorted unstimulated Treg and non-Treg repertoires. The immuneACCESS repertoire file appears here via TCRdb, limited to in-frame rearrangements. These files lack a portion of the clones; in checked studies, under half of the deficit traces to unresolved V genes, and the cause of the others is not known. V and J calls and clone size are copied from that table; D and trimming were computed from the DNA. The sample records over 100,000 clones, about 92% of which are singletons. 0.65% to 0.9% of the sample goes to the ten largest clones.

The germline V gene specifies WSHSY as CDR1 and SAAADI as CDR2. The CDR3 holds 15 amino acids from the cysteine to the phenylalanine. The read is trimmed to its CDR3 DNA, 45 bases read in frame from base 1. V lost 10 bases and J lost 4 bases; the stretch between them is 20 bases long. Here the chain combines TRBV10-2 and TRBJ1-3; the D region possibly corresponds to TRBD1 (5 bases align). This sequence was found in a human donor in good health. Sequenced input: Tregs sorted from blood. The bases are TGCGCCACCCTCGACAGCGGGGTTTTAGGAAACACCATATATTTT. This encodes CATLDSGVLGNTIYF.